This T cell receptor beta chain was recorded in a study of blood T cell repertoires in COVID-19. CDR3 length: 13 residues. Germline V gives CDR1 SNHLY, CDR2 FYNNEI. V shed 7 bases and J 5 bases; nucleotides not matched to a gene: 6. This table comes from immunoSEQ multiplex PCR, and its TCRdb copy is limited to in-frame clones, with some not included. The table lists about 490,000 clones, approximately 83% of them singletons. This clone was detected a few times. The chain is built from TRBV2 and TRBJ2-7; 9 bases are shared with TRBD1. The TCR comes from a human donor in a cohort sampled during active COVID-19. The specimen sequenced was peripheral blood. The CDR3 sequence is CASTYRGLNEQYF. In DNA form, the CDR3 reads TGTGCCAGCACCTACAGGGGGCTAAACGAGCAGTACTTC.